The clone carrying this TCR beta chain was picked up a small number of times. The length of the CDR3 is 12 residues. The V segment lost 6 bases and the J segment 9 bases; nucleotides outside the gene matches: 7. Germline assignment: CDR1 SEHNR and CDR2 FQNEAQ (reference sequence). TCRdb processed the reads anew with MiXCR; each CDR3 protein has one entry. Of about 680,000 distinct CDR3 sequences in the sample, 20% to 25% were seen once. The entry originates in a study of T cell repertoires in cytomegalovirus infection. For the study at large: TCR beta signatures that were public indicated CMV infection and matching HLA type.

Source material: CD8+ T cells from PBMCs. The receptor's source is a human donor in good health (CMV status not recorded). Some clones in this sample may be carry-over from other donors' samples. The genes are TRBV7-9 and TRBJ2-7, with 8 bases matching TRBD2. CDR3 in amino acids: CASSIGLAGQYF. The DNA of the CDR3 is TGTGCCAGCAGTATAGGACTAGCCGGGCAGTACTTC.